The present T cell receptor beta chain was sequenced within a study of neurological immune-mediated disorders. TCRdb passed the 5' RACE reads through MiXCR, listing each CDR3 protein once. The sample lists about 50,000 distinct CDR3 sequences; over 4% were seen once. This CDR3 has 15 amino acids. With V trimmed by 0 bases and J by 5 bases, 6 bases remained unmatched. Germline V CDR1 and CDR2: SGHDT, YYEEEE. The chain employs TRBV5-6 and TRBJ2-3; 7 nucleotides agree with TRBD2. The sequence was obtained from a man in his fifties or sixties with multiple sclerosis. Sequenced: PBMCs. CDR3 bases: TGTGCCAGCAGCTTGGGCGGGGGTCTGAGAGATACGCAGTATTTT. This translates into CASSLGGGLRDTQYF.